This entry is about one TCR beta chain. Primers used in a second PCR of about 6 to 11 cycles were a sample-barcoded 5' primer and a J-beta primer mix. CDR3-containing paired-end reads numbering at least 2.5 million came from each sample. Each CDR3 protein gets one entry after TCRdb re-called the 5' RACE reads with MiXCR. The sample has roughly 730,000 distinct CDR3 sequences; approximately 53% are singletons. The data stem from a study of blood T cells in healthy people across ages. Germline values: CDR1 SGHTA, CDR2 FQGNSA. Losses at the gene ends were 2 bases for V and 4 bases for J; bases not matched to a gene: 5. This CDR3 is 15 amino acids long.

This receptor was obtained from a man in his forties or fifties in good health. This rearrangement joins TRBV7-2 to TRBJ2-1; 7 nucleotides agree with TRBD2. The sequenced sample consisted of blood. As DNA, the CDR3 is TGTGCCAGCAGCTTAAGCGGGGAAAAATACAATGAGCAGTTCTTC. It codes for CASSLSGEKYNEQFF.